The table lists the clone carrying this T cell receptor beta chain with a count of one. This record comes from a study of shared clonotypes between healthy human individuals. CD8 cells classed as naive were CD45RO-negative and positively selected for CCR7, excluding terminally differentiated effector memory CD45RA+ cells. The authors' processing: ImmunoSEQ yielded junction-only sequences lacking quality scores, so filtering differed. Profiled with immunoSEQ multiplex PCR; TCRdb holds only in-frame clones, not every one. That table is the source of V, J and clone size, and D and trimming were worked out from the DNA. The data show over 750,000 clones, with 95% to 97% seen just once and less than 0.25% held by the top ten. V was clipped by 2 bases and J by 3 bases; unmatched bases: 3. Germline CDR1 reads MGHRA; CDR2 reads YSYEKL. The CDR3 runs 14 residues.

This TCR came from a man aged 25-45 years in good health. The sequenced sample consisted of naive CD8+ T cells sorted from blood. The chain joins TRBV4-1 to TRBJ2-7; 8 bases map to TRBD1. CDR3 sequence (DNA): TGCGCCAGCAGCCAAAGGGACAGGAGCTACGAGCAGTACTTC. This sequence encodes CASSQRDRSYEQYF.